The 7 T cell receptor beta chains listed next were all sequenced from one sample in a study of T cells after yellow fever vaccination. TCRdb analysed the 5' RACE reads with MiXCR anew, one entry per CDR3 protein. The sample yields 300,000 to 350,000 distinct CDR3 sequences, about 11% seen once. Material: CD4+ T cells sorted from PBMCs, obtained 45 days after the yellow fever booster vaccination. Source of these receptors: a man between 18 and 35 years old who received the YFV17D yellow fever vaccine.

This chain connects TRBV19 to TRBJ2-2, with TRBD1 identical over 10 bases. CDR1 and CDR2 from the germline V gene are LNHDA and SQIVND (reference sequence). This CDR3 is 16 amino acids long. V gave up 4 bases and J gave up 3 bases; unmatched junction bases: 5. The CDR3 DNA reads as TGTGCCAGTAGTACCCGACAGGGGGCGCACACCGGGGAGCTGTTTTTT. It specifies CASSTRQGAHTGELFF.

This chain joins TRBV6-5 and TRBJ1-5; 7 nucleotides agree with TRBD1. The junction had 14 bases not matched to a gene; V was cut back by 5 bases and J by 7 bases. The CDR3 is made up of 16 amino acids. Germline assignment: CDR1 MNHEY and CDR2 SVGAGI. The CDR3 region is CASSPRDSQRNQPQHF. In DNA form, the CDR3 reads TGTGCCAGCAGTCCCCGGGACAGCCAAAGGAACCAGCCCCAGCATTTT.

Only a few counts were recorded for this clonotype. The chain employs TRBV5-1 and TRBJ2-1, with D unclear. Germline loops: CDR1 SGHRS, CDR2 YFSETQ. V lost 1 base and J lost 2, with 7 bases in between. This CDR3 is built from 14 residues. CDR3: CASSLRSAYNEQFF. CDR3 nucleotide sequence: TGCGCCAGCAGCTTGAGGTCAGCCTACAATGAGCAGTTCTTC. The full variable domain, completed using reference TRBV5-1 and TRBJ2-1, is KAGVTQTPRYLIKTRGQQVTLSCSPISGHRSVSWYQQTPGQGLQFLFEYFSETQRNKGNFPGRFSGRQFSNSRSEMNVSTLELGDSALYLCASSLRSAYNEQFFGPGTRLTVL.

The table lists this clonotype with a few counts. This chain joins TRBV6-1 and TRBJ2-3; 13 nucleotides line up with TRBD2. The ends lost 4 bases at V and 6 bases at J; junction bases unmatched: 1. CDR1 MNHNS and CDR2 SASEGT come from the germline V gene. The CDR3 is 14 amino acids. The CDR3 bases are TGTGCCAGCAGTGGGACTAGCGGGGGTGATACGCAGTATTTT. Residues: CASSGTSGGDTQYF.

The rearrangement links TRBV5-1 to TRBJ2-6, with a weak D call TRBD2 (5 bases). The V gene's germline CDR1 is SGHRS and CDR2 YFSETQ. This CDR3 comprises 15 residues. V lost 4 bases to trimming and J lost 4 bases, with 12 bases between them. The CDR3 here is CASSGQIAGANVLTF. DNA of the CDR3: TGCGCCAGCAGCGGCCAAATAGCGGGGGCCAACGTCCTGACTTTC.

CDR3 in amino acids: CASRQAFPSTDTQYF. In DNA, the CDR3 is TGTGCCAGCAGACAGGCGTTTCCTAGCACAGATACGCAGTATTTT. The chain has TRBV6-1 and TRBJ2-3, with a tentative D call TRBD1 (5 bases). Germline assignment: CDR1 MNHNS and CDR2 SASEGT. V was shortened by 6 bases and J by 0 bases, with 13 bases between the two germline ends. The CDR3 is made up of 15 amino acids.

In this sample, this clonotype turned up a few times. The J gene is TRBJ2-2, the V gene TRBV6-5; D uncertain. Germline CDR1 is MNHEY and CDR2 is SVGAGI. Trimming removed 6 bases from V and 5 bases from J, with 7 bases in between. The CDR3 covers 12 residues. The CDR3 here is CASRFRTGELFF. The CDR3 nucleotides are TGTGCCAGCAGGTTTCGGACCGGGGAGCTGTTTTTT.